Presented here are 20 T cell receptor beta chains from one specimen sequenced in a study of T cells in Graves' hyperthyroidism and ophthalmopathy. Using RNA transcripts as the source, TCR beta CDR3 regions were amplified. In the first-round RT-PCR of the TCR CDR3, the HTBI primer set was used. TCRdb recomputed calls from the multiplex PCR reads with MiXCR, one row per CDR3 protein. Of about 770,000 distinct CDR3 sequences in the sample, around 20% were seen once. The sequenced material came from blood. Every receptor here comes from a woman aged 45-65 years with Graves' hyperthyroidism that later progressed to Graves' ophthalmopathy.

The chain links TRBV5-1 to TRBJ2-6, with 11 bases fitting TRBD1. The CDR3 totals 18 residues. Looked up from germline, CDR1 is SGHRS and CDR2 is YFSETQ. V trimming: 3 bases; J trimming: 2 bases; junction bases outside the gene matches: 7. The CDR3 DNA reads TGCGCCAGCAGCTCCCGGGACAGGGGGACTGCTGGGGCCAACGTCCTGACTTTC. This codes for CASSSRDRGTAGANVLTF. Combining the CDR3 with reference TRBV5-1 and TRBJ2-6 gives the whole variable domain KAGVTQTPRYLIKTRGQQVTLSCSPISGHRSVSWYQQTPGQGLQFLFEYFSETQRNKGNFPGRFSGRQFSNSRSEMNVSTLELGDSALYLCASSSRDRGTAGANVLTFGAGSRLTVL.

The rearrangement joins TRBV7-6 to TRBJ1-3; D gene uncertain. The germline V and J ends were trimmed by 2 bases and 0 bases, with 17 bases remaining between them. This CDR3 region has 18 residues. Germline CDR1 reads SGHVS; CDR2 reads FNYEAQ. Here the CDR3 reads CASSLNPADGNSGNTIYF. CDR3 in DNA: TGTGCCAGCAGCTTAAATCCAGCGGACGGGAACTCTGGAAACACCATATATTTT.

A word on this clonotype: This may arise from a read error, as a much more abundant clone is one base away. The chain carries TRBV12-3 or TRBV12-4 and TRBJ1-5; D unresolved. V lost 5 bases to trimming and J lost 3 bases, with 14 bases between them. The CDR3 sequence is 15 residues long. This chain's CDR3 is CASSPHQDLNQPQHF. In DNA form, the CDR3 reads TGTGCCAGCAGTCCCCATCAGGACCTCAATCAGCCCCAGCATTTT.

V usage is TRBV20-1 and J usage is TRBJ2-7; TRBD1 matches 11 bases. Germline assignment: CDR1 DFQATT and CDR2 SNEGSKA (reference sequence). The CDR3 sequence is 15 residues long. With 5 bases clipped from V and 4 bases from J, the junction kept 10 bases outside the gene matches. CDR3 loop: CSAGDRDRGLYEQYF. In nucleotides, the CDR3 is TGCAGTGCTGGGGACCGGGACAGGGGGTTATACGAGCAGTACTTC.

The J gene is TRBJ2-5, the V gene TRBV10-1; possibly TRBD1 for D (5 bases). Germline V gene data show CDR1 as WNHNN and CDR2 as SYGVQD (reference sequence). The V gene lost 0 bases and the J gene lost 3 bases, with 8 bases spanning the gap. There are 14 residues in the CDR3. The CDR3 nucleotides are TGCGCCAGCAGTGAGTCTCAAGGGGAAGAGACCCAGTACTTC. It specifies CASSESQGEETQYF.

Turning to this clonotype: With a much larger clone just one base away, this may be a read error. The V gene is TRBV12-5, the J gene TRBJ1-1; D might be TRBD1 (6 bases). The germline gives CDR1 LGHNT, CDR2 FRNRAP. The CDR3 sequence is 13 residues long. This CDR3 reads CASAPRTATEALF. CDR3 DNA: TGTGCTAGTGCCCCTCGGACAGCTACTGAAGCTCTCTTT.

This chain uses TRBV20-1 with TRBJ1-3; no firm D call. This CDR3 has 13 amino acids. Trimming stripped 6 bases from V and 0 bases from J, with 9 bases between. Germline CDR1 reads DFQATT; CDR2 reads SNEGSKA (reference sequence). The CDR3 loop is CSADTSSGNTIYF. The CDR3 region has the DNA TGCAGTGCAGACACGAGCTCTGGAAACACCATATATTTT.

This clonotype showed up many times. The V call is TRBV20-1, the J call TRBJ2-2; 7 bases agree with TRBD1. The V segment lost 0 bases and the J segment 0 bases; nucleotides outside the gene matches: 4. The CDR3 loop spans 16 amino acids. The germline V gene has CDR1 DFQATT and CDR2 SNEGSKA (reference sequence). In DNA, the CDR3 is TGCAGTGCTAGAGATTTCGACAGGGCGAACACCGGGGAGCTGTTTTTT. It codes for CSARDFDRANTGELFF.

J is TRBJ1-2 and V is TRBV19, with 10 bases that match TRBD1. The germline V gene encodes CDR1 LNHDA and CDR2 SQIVND (reference sequence). V was pared by 9 bases and J by 4 bases, with 5 bases of the junction left unmatched. The CDR3 length is 13 residues. The DNA for the CDR3 is TGTGCCAGCAAGACAGGGGGCGGCTATGGCTACACCTTC. This encodes CASKTGGGYGYTF.

This clonotype was picked up many times. This rearrangement joins TRBV11-3 to TRBJ2-1; 8 bases map to TRBD1. Germline CDR1 SGHNT, CDR2 YENEEA. V lost 0 bases, J lost 10 bases, and 5 bases stayed unmatched. The CDR3 consists of 14 residues. The CDR3 DNA is TGTGCCAGCAGCTTAGATGGACAGGGTTGGGAGCAGTTCTTC. It is translated as CASSLDGQGWEQFF.

This clonotype was counted many times. This rearrangement joins TRBV20-1 to TRBJ1-1; TRBD1 might be the D (5 bases). CDR1 and CDR2 from the germline V gene are DFQATT and SNEGSKA (reference sequence). The CDR3 consists of 15 residues. Between the trimmed V and J ends, which lost 2 bases and 1 base, there was a span of 14 bases. CDR3 bases: TGCAGTGCTAGAAAACCACTAGGGGCGAACACTGAAGCTTTCTTT. Translated, it gives CSARKPLGANTEAFF.

This clonotype was found a few times. A much larger clone sits a single nucleotide away, making a read error possible. J is TRBJ1-2 and V is TRBV7-8, with D possibly being TRBD1 (5 bases). The CDR3 spans 13 residues. Germline V gene sequence: CDR1 SGHVS, CDR2 FQNEAQ. The CDR3 DNA reads as TGTGCCAACAGCTTAAGACAGAACTATGGCTACACCTTC. Amino acid sequence: CANSLRQNYGYTF.

The table lists this clonotype with many counts. The chain is built from TRBV3-1 and TRBJ1-1; unclear D gene. V shed 3 bases and J shed 10 bases, with 15 bases lying between them. The CDR3 is 13 amino acids. From germline, CDR1 is LGHDT and CDR2 YNNKEL (reference sequence). CDR3 protein: CASSHVVEGAAFF. The CDR3 coding sequence is TGTGCCAGCAGCCACGTGGTGGAGGGAGCAGCTTTCTTT.

The gene calls are TRBV5-1 and TRBJ2-2, with D maybe TRBD2 (5 bases). Germline V gives CDR1 SGHRS, CDR2 YFSETQ. Trimming pared 4 bases from V and 1 base from J, leaving 8 bases between. The CDR3 extends over 14 amino acids. In DNA, the CDR3 is TGCGCCAGCAGCCGAGGGTGGAACACCGGGGAGCTGTTTTTT. Protein product: CASSRGWNTGELFF.

This clonotype was found a few times. CDR3 protein: CSASTGLTNEKLFF. Here the CDR3 DNA reads TGCAGTGCTAGTACAGGGTTAACTAATGAAAAACTGTTTTTT. V and J are TRBV20-1 and TRBJ1-4; D possibly corresponds to TRBD1 (6 bases). The CDR3 loop spans 14 amino acids. V shed 3 bases and J shed 1 base, with 9 bases lying between them. The V gene's germline CDR1 is DFQATT and CDR2 SNEGSKA (reference sequence).

This clonotype appeared a few times. This rearrangement joins TRBV2 to TRBJ1-5, with D maybe TRBD1 (5 bases). Germline V CDR1 and CDR2: SNHLY, FYNNEI. V was trimmed by 6 bases and J by 5 bases, leaving 11 bases between them. The CDR3 spans 13 residues. CDR3 loop: CASRDIGHQPQHF. The DNA of the CDR3 is TGTGCCAGCAGGGACATCGGTCATCAGCCCCAGCATTTT.

This clonotype was detected ten times or more. The rearrangement joins TRBV3-1 to TRBJ1-6; a possible D gene is TRBD1 (5 bases). CDR3 size: 16 residues. Looked up from germline, CDR1 is LGHDT and CDR2 is YNNKEL (reference sequence). V was clipped by 3 bases and J by 12 bases, with 21 bases between them. Written as DNA, the CDR3 is TGTGCCAGCAGCCAGGGACTTAGAACTTCGGGCGGACCCCTCCACTTT. It specifies CASSQGLRTSGGPLHF.

Remarks on this clonotype: It may be a read error: a sequence one base away is much more abundant. A read error is likely, as this CDR3 ends without the conserved phenylalanine or tryptophan. The V gene is TRBV11-2, the J gene TRBJ2-5; tentatively, D is TRBD2 (6 bases). From germline, CDR1 is SGHAT and CDR2 FQNNGV. Trimming stripped 5 bases from V and 1 base from J, with 14 bases between. The CDR3 consists of 15 residues. The CDR3: CASSRLRLVQETQYL. In DNA form, the CDR3 reads TGTGCCAGCAGCCGACTACGACTAGTCCAAGAGACCCAGTACCTC.

This chain uses TRBV29-1 with TRBJ2-6, with a tentative D call TRBD2 (6 bases). The germline gives CDR1 SQVTM, CDR2 ANQGSEA. V shed 2 bases and J shed 0 bases, with 8 bases lying between them. The CDR3 consists of 15 residues. The CDR3 here is CSVEFGSSGANVLTF. The CDR3 DNA is TGCAGCGTTGAATTCGGGAGCTCTGGGGCCAACGTCCTGACTTTC.

V gene TRBV5-1 combines with J gene TRBJ1-2; D uncertain. CDR3 length equals 15 residues. The germline V gene has CDR1 SGHRS and CDR2 YFSETQ. Trimming took off 0 bases at V and 7 bases at J, with 16 bases between the two ends. CDR3 residues: CASSLDLPPSVGYTF. The CDR3 nucleotides read TGCGCCAGCAGCTTGGATCTCCCACCTTCGGTTGGCTACACCTTC.